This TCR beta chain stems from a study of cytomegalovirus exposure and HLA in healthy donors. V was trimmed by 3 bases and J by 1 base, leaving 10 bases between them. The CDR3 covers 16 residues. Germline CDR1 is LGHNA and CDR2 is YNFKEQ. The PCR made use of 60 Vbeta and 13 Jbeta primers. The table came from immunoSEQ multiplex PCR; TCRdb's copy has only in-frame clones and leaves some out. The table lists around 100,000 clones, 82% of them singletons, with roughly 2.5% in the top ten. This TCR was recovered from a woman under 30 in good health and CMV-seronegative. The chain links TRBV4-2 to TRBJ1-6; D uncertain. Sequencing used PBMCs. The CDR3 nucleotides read TGTGCCAGCAGCCAGGTCCCGGGGTCCTATAATTCACCCCTCCACTTT. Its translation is CASSQVPGSYNSPLHF.